The 24 T cell receptor beta chains in this list originate from one sample, sequenced in a study of shared clonotypes between healthy human individuals. TCRdb's table, derived via immunoSEQ multiplex PCR, lists solely in-frame clones and lacks some. The repertoire holds fewer than 2.5 million clones, with roughly 93% as singletons. The source material was naive CD4+ T cells from PBMCs. Subset reported: CD45RA+ positively selected. The receptor set was obtained from a man aged 18-30 years in good health. Some clones in this sample may be carry-over from other donors' samples.

This chain links TRBV5-1 with TRBJ2-5; D remains ambiguous. The CDR3 sequence is 15 residues long. Germline loops: CDR1 SGHRS, CDR2 YFSETQ. The ends were cut back, 4 bases at V and 1 base at J, with 14 bases in the middle. In DNA, the CDR3 is TGCGCCAGCAGCCTCCGGACCCCGGTCCAAGAGACCCAGTACTTC. Translation gives CASSLRTPVQETQYF.

The V call is TRBV4-1, the J call TRBJ1-1, with unresolved D. There are 14 residues in the CDR3. V was trimmed by 2 bases and J by 1 base, leaving 8 bases between them. CDR1 and CDR2 from the germline V gene are MGHRA and YSYEKL. This CDR3 reads CASSQYRRNTEAFF. In DNA, the CDR3 is TGCGCCAGCAGCCAATACCGGAGGAACACTGAAGCTTTCTTT.

In its sample, this clone was seen a few times. The sample contains more than one DNA sequence encoding this CDR3. The chain has TRBV7-9 and TRBJ1-2; 7 bases align to TRBD1. The V gene end was trimmed by 3 bases and the J gene end by 2 bases; junction bases not matched to a gene: 0. The CDR3 spans 13 residues. The germline gives CDR1 SEHNR, CDR2 FQNEAQ (reference sequence). The CDR3 protein is CASSLGQNYGYTF. The CDR3 DNA follows: TGTGCCAGCAGCTTGGGACAGAACTATGGCTACACCTTC. The variable domain in full, completed from reference TRBV7-9 and TRBJ1-2, reads DTGVSQNPRHKITKRGQNVTFRCDPISEHNRLYWYRQTLGQGPEFLTYFQNEAQLEKSRLLSDRFSAERPKGSFSTLEIQRTEQGDSAMYLCASSLGQNYGYTFGSGTRLTVV.

The chain recombines TRBV7-2 with TRBJ2-3; 12 bases are shared with TRBD2. Trimming cost V 6 bases and J 2 bases; bases outside gene matches: 9. Germline V lookup: CDR1 SGHTA, CDR2 FQGNSA. CDR3 length: 17 residues. CDR3 sequence: CASRPKGLAGITDTQYF. CDR3 DNA: TGTGCCAGCAGACCGAAGGGACTAGCGGGTATCACAGATACGCAGTATTTT. Drawing the rest from reference TRBV7-2 and TRBJ2-3, the complete variable domain is GAGVSQSPSNKVTEKGKDVELRCDPISGHTALYWYRQSLGQGLEFLIYFQGNSAPDKSGLPSDRFSAERTGGSVSTLTIQRTQQEDSAVYLCASRPKGLAGITDTQYFGPGTRLTVL.

The chain links TRBV10-1 to TRBJ2-2; 12 bases line up with TRBD2. Trimming at V came to 4 bases and at J to 4 bases, leaving 13 bases not matched to a gene. There are 19 residues in the CDR3. CDR1 is WNHNN and CDR2 is SYGVQD in the germline V gene (reference sequence). DNA for the CDR3: TGCGCCAGCAGTGTCAACGGACTAGCGGGAATAGTAGTCACCGGGGAGCTGTTTTTT. As protein: CASSVNGLAGIVVTGELFF.

The chain carries TRBV18 and TRBJ1-1; no reliable D call. Trimming pared 3 bases from V and 8 bases from J, leaving 7 bases between. Germline V gene sequence: CDR1 KGHSH, CDR2 LQKENI. This CDR3 spans 11 amino acids. The CDR3 reads CASSPSQEAFF. CDR3 sequence (DNA): TGTGCCAGCTCACCGTCCCAGGAAGCTTTCTTT.

This chain joins TRBV5-8 and TRBJ2-2; 7 bases align to TRBD1. V lost 3 bases, J lost 5 bases, and 1 base stayed unmatched. The CDR3 covers 13 residues. Germline CDR1 and CDR2: SGHTS and YDEGEE. Here the CDR3 reads CASSSRGTGELFF. The DNA of the CDR3 is TGTGCCAGCAGCTCCAGGGGGACCGGGGAGCTGTTTTTT.

V is TRBV7-8 and J is TRBJ2-3, with D hard to call. Germline assignment: CDR1 SGHVS and CDR2 FQNEAQ. The ends were cut back, 1 base at V and 4 bases at J, with 9 bases in the middle. The CDR3 has 14 amino acids. In nucleotides, the CDR3 is TGTGCCAGCAGCTTAGAGGCGCGCCCAGATACGCAGTATTTT. It yields the protein CASSLEARPDTQYF. Based on the CDR3 plus reference TRBV7-8 and TRBJ2-3, the full variable domain is GAGVSQSPRYKVAKRGQDVALRCDPISGHVSLFWYQQALGQGPEFLTYFQNEAQLDKSGLPSDRFFAERPEGSVSTLKIQRTQQEDSAVYLCASSLEARPDTQYFGPGTRLTVL.

The V gene is TRBV12-5, the J gene TRBJ2-2; tentatively, D is TRBD1 (6 bases). Germline V gene lookup returns CDR1 LGHNT and CDR2 FRNRAP. This CDR3 region has 15 residues. With 1 base removed from V and 3 bases from J, the gap between germline ends came to 9 bases. CDR3 sequence (DNA): TGTGCTAGTGGTTTGGGCGGACAGCACACCGGGGAGCTGTTTTTT. Its translation is CASGLGGQHTGELFF.

The chain uses TRBV28 and TRBJ2-5; possibly TRBD2 for D (6 bases). The germline V gene has CDR1 MDHEN and CDR2 SYDVKM. The V gene lost 6 bases and the J gene lost 4 bases, with 12 bases spanning the gap. This CDR3 region has 13 residues. For the CDR3, the DNA is TGTGCCAGCAGATTCGGGACTTCAGAGACCCAGTACTTC. Translating it yields CASRFGTSETQYF.

In this sample, this clone turned up once. The chain couples TRBV29-1 to TRBJ2-7; D is tentatively TRBD1 or TRBD2 (5 bases each). CDR3 length equals 14 residues. CDR1 is SQVTM, CDR2 ANQGSEA, per germline. The V end lost 7 bases, the J end lost 0 bases, and 16 bases lay between the germline ends. The CDR3 spells CSAQGTTSSYEQYF. As DNA, the CDR3 is TGCAGCGCACAAGGGACGACGAGCTCCTACGAGCAGTACTTC.

This clone was detected a few times. The chain employs TRBV15 and TRBJ1-5; 9 bases map to TRBD1. V gave up 6 bases and J gave up 2 bases; unmatched junction bases: 5. This CDR3 has 15 residues. The V gene's germline CDR1 is LNHNV and CDR2 YYDKDF (reference sequence). The CDR3 bases are TGTGCCACCAGACGGGACAGGGCAGGCAATCAGCCCCAGCATTTT. Its translation is CATRRDRAGNQPQHF.

The chain has TRBV28 and TRBJ1-2; tentatively, D is TRBD1 (6 bases). CDR3 length equals 14 residues. V lost 3 bases and J lost 7, with 15 bases in between. Germline assignment: CDR1 MDHEN and CDR2 SYDVKM. The DNA for the CDR3 is TGTGCCAGCAGTTTGGGCCAGGGGTCAGGTGGCTACACCTTC. Translation gives CASSLGQGSGGYTF.

This chain joins TRBV27 and TRBJ2-2; TRBD2 is a possible D gene (6 bases). The CDR3 sequence is 14 residues long. Trimming removed 5 bases from V and 6 bases from J, with 13 bases in between. CDR1 is MNHEY and CDR2 is SMNVEV in the germline V gene (reference sequence). In nucleotides, the CDR3 is TGTGCCAGCAGTGAGACTAGAGCGGCCGGGGAGCTGTTTTTT. Its protein product is CASSETRAAGELFF.

This chain links TRBV7-6 with TRBJ2-7; D might be TRBD2 (6 bases). Germline CDR1 reads SGHVS; CDR2 reads FNYEAQ. This CDR3 contains 16 residues. The V and J ends lost 5 bases and 2 bases respectively, with 19 bases between them. CDR3 residues: CASSRGDSLLTYEQYF. The CDR3 DNA reads as TGTGCCAGCAGCCGTGGGGACTCCTTACTCACCTACGAGCAGTACTTC.

This chain connects TRBV5-4 to TRBJ1-2; TRBD1 might be the D (5 bases). Germline values: CDR1 SGHNT, CDR2 YYREEE (reference sequence). V shed 0 bases and J shed 3 bases, with 15 bases lying between them. The CDR3 has 16 residues. The CDR3 loop is CASSLDPGRNDYGYTF. The CDR3 nucleotides are TGTGCCAGCAGCTTGGATCCGGGACGGAACGACTATGGCTACACCTTC.

V is TRBV19 and J is TRBJ1-2; no firm D call. Germline CDR1 and CDR2: LNHDA and SQIVND (reference sequence). CDR3 length: 15 amino acids. Between the trimmed V and J ends, which lost 5 bases and 4 bases, there was a span of 17 bases. Here the CDR3 DNA reads TGTGCCAGTAGTCGGCGGGTTAGTGTCGGCTATGGCTACACCTTC. Amino acids: CASSRRVSVGYGYTF. The variable domain in full, completed from reference TRBV19 and TRBJ1-2, reads DGGITQSPKYLFRKEGQNVTLSCEQNLNHDAMYWYRQDPGQGLRLIYYSQIVNDFQKGDIAEGYSVSREKKESFPLTVTSAQKNPTAFYLCASSRRVSVGYGYTFGSGTRLTVV.

In nucleotides, the CDR3 is TGTGCCAGCAGTTTTACGAGCTCCTACAATGAGCAGTTCTTC. The encoded protein is CASSFTSSYNEQFF. The chain couples TRBV25-1 to TRBJ2-1; D call uncertain. V was trimmed by 5 bases and J by 0 bases, leaving 8 bases between them. Per the germline V gene, CDR1 is MGHDK and CDR2 is SYGVNS. This CDR3 spans 14 amino acids.

On this clone itself: The sample has other DNA sequences that encode this CDR3 too. J is TRBJ1-1 and V is TRBV7-9, with TRBD1 matching 9 bases. CDR3 length equals 15 residues. Losses at the gene ends were 5 bases for V and 2 bases for J; bases not matched to a gene: 6. In germline, CDR1 is SEHNR, CDR2 FQNEAQ (reference sequence). As DNA, the CDR3 is TGTGCCAGCAGCCGGACGGGACAGGGCAACACTGAAGCTTTCTTT. This sequence encodes CASSRTGQGNTEAFF. The full variable domain, in which reference TRBV7-9 and TRBJ1-1 provide the parts outside the CDR3, is DTGVSQNPRHKITKRGQNVTFRCDPISEHNRLYWYRQTLGQGPEFLTYFQNEAQLEKSRLLSDRFSAERPKGSFSTLEIQRTEQGDSAMYLCASSRTGQGNTEAFFGQGTRLTVV.

This chain joins TRBV19 and TRBJ2-7, with D possibly matching TRBD2 (5 bases). CDR1 and CDR2 from the germline V gene are LNHDA and SQIVND (reference sequence). Trimming took 3 bases from V and 7 from J, leaving 19 bases between them. The CDR3 is made up of 15 amino acids. CDR3 loop: CASSMAGPISGEQYF. In DNA form, the CDR3 reads TGTGCCAGTAGTATGGCTGGGCCTATTTCGGGAGAGCAGTACTTC.

This rearrangement joins TRBV6-1 to TRBJ2-3; 8 bases are a match to TRBD1. Germline CDR1 MNHNS, CDR2 SASEGT. This CDR3 is built from 16 residues. V lost 6 bases, J lost 2 bases, and 10 bases stayed unmatched. The CDR3 reads CASSEHGTGFTDTQYF. CDR3 coding DNA: TGTGCCAGCAGCGAACACGGGACAGGTTTCACAGATACGCAGTATTTT.

Notes on this clone: Other DNA sequences from this sample encode an identical CDR3 as well. This chain joins TRBV6-5 and TRBJ1-2; 7 nucleotides match TRBD1. Unmatched junction bases numbered 5, after V lost 6 bases and J lost 4 bases. The CDR3 loop spans 13 amino acids. CDR1 is MNHEY and CDR2 is SVGAGI in the germline V gene. CDR3 loop: CASSPTGRYGYTF. The CDR3 DNA reads as TGTGCCAGCAGCCCGACAGGGCGCTATGGCTACACCTTC.

This sequence joins TRBV5-4 and TRBJ1-3; perhaps TRBD1 as D (5 bases). The germline CDR1 and CDR2 sequences are SGHNT and YYREEE (reference sequence). V was clipped by 2 bases and J by 2 bases, with 8 bases between them. CDR3 length: 14 amino acids. CDR3 residues: CASSFGGAGNTIYF. The CDR3 DNA reads as TGTGCCAGCAGCTTTGGGGGGGCTGGAAACACCATATATTTT. Complete variable domain (other parts from reference TRBV5-4 and TRBJ1-3): ETGVTQSPTHLIKTRGQQVTLRCSSQSGHNTVSWYQQALGQGPQFIFQYYREEENGRGNFPPRFSGLQFPNYSSELNVNALELDDSALYLCASSFGGAGNTIYFGEGSWLTVV.

V usage is TRBV4-3 and J usage is TRBJ1-4; D unresolved. V lost 0 bases and J 4 bases, leaving 18 bases between the germline ends. Germline CDR1 LGHNA, CDR2 YSLEER. The CDR3 spans 18 residues. The CDR3 sequence is CASSQDRIFDGNNEKLFF. The CDR3 bases are TGCGCCAGCAGCCAAGATCGCATCTTCGACGGTAATAATGAAAAACTGTTTTTT.